Sequencing of this T cell receptor beta chain was carried out in a study of T-cell memory formation after mild COVID-19. TCRdb itself ran the 5' RACE reads through MiXCR, one entry per CDR3 protein. The repertoire includes under 600,000 distinct CDR3 sequences, roughly 21% of them detected once, and about 8.7% sits in the top ten. Trimming shortened V by 3 bases and J by 2 bases, and 13 bases separated the two germline ends. The germline CDR1 and CDR2 sequences are SGHVS and FQNEAQ. The CDR3 has 15 residues. The chain employs TRBV7-8 and TRBJ2-5; a weak D match, TRBD2 (5 bases). Sequencing was carried out using PBMCs or a T cell subset sorted from them (not recorded which). The clonotype comes from an adult woman who had mild COVID-19 (a few samples of this study predate the infection). Cell type and time point are not known. The DNA of the CDR3 is TGTGCCAGCAGCTTCCCTTCTCCGGGGCAAGAGACCCAGTACTTC. Protein: CASSFPSPGQETQYF.